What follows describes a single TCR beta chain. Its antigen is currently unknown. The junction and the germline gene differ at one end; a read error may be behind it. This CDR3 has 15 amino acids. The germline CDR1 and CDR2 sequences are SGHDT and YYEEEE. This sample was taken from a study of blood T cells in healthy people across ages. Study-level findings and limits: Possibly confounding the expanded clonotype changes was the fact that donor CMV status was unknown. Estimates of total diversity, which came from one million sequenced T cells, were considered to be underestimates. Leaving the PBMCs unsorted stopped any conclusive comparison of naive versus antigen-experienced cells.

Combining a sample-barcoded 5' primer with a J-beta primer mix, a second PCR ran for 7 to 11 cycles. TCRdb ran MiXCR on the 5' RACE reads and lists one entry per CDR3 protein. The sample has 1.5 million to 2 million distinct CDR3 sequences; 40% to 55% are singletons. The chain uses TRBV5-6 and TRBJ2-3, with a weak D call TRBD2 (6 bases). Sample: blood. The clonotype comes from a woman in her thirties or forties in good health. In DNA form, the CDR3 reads TGTACCAGCAGCGAGGACGGGGGAAGCACAGATACGCAGTATTTT. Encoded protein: CTSSEDGGSTDTQYF.